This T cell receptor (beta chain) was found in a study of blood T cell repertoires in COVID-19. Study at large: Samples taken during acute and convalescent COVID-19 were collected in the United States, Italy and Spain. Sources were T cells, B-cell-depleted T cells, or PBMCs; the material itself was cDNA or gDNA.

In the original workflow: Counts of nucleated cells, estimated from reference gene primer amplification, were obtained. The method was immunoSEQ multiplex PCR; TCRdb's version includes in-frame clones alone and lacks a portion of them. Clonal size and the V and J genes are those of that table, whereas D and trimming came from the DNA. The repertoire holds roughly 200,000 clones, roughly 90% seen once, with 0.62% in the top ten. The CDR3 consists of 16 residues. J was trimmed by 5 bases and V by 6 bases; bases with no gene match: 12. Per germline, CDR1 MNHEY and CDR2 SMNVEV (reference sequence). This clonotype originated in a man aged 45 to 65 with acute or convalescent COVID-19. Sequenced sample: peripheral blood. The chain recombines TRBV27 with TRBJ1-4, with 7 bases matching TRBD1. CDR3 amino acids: CASRLTRGDLNEKLFF. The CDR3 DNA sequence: TGTGCCAGCAGATTAACCAGGGGGGACCTGAATGAAAAACTGTTTTTT.